This entry lists 5 T cell receptor beta chains sequenced from one sample in a study of glioma-infiltrating T cells. TCR alpha and beta CDR3 regions were amplified from RNA using iRepertoire nested multiplex PCR. One entry per CDR3 protein, called by TCRdb with MiXCR from the multiplex PCR reads. The sample lists about 130,000 distinct CDR3 sequences; more than 20% were seen once. The material sequenced was glioma tissue, nonneoplastic brain tissue, or PBMCs (not recorded which). Source of these receptors: a human donor with low-grade glioma or glioblastoma, undergoing nonglioma brain surgery, or in good health (not recorded which).

This clonotype was picked up a small number of times. V is TRBV4-1 and J is TRBJ2-6; the match to TRBD1 covers 12 bases. Germline lookup yields CDR1 MGHRA and CDR2 YSYEKL. V dropped 0 bases and J dropped 1; count of bases not matched to a gene: 1. The CDR3 runs to 18 residues. The CDR3 region is CASSQEGQGASGANVLTF. In DNA, the CDR3 is TGCGCCAGCAGCCAAGAGGGACAGGGGGCTTCTGGGGCCAACGTCCTGACTTTC.

This chain uses TRBV20-1 with TRBJ2-5; D remains unclear. Germline V gives CDR1 DFQATT, CDR2 SNEGSKA (reference sequence). The CDR3 extends over 15 amino acids. The germline V and J ends were trimmed by 2 bases and 5 bases, with 18 bases remaining between them. The CDR3 DNA reads as TGCAGTGCTAGAAGCCCCCGGACGCCTTGGGAGACCCAGTACTTC. Amino acids: CSARSPRTPWETQYF.

This clonotype was recorded at least ten times. This rearrangement joins TRBV7-2 to TRBJ2-1; 8 nucleotides match TRBD2. The trim removed 5 bases at V and 7 bases at J, leaving 1 base unmatched. The germline V gene has CDR1 SGHTA and CDR2 FQGNSA. The CDR3 length is 12 residues. The CDR3: CASSPGGNEQFF. The CDR3 DNA follows: TGTGCCAGCAGCCCGGGGGGGAATGAGCAGTTCTTC.

As concerns this clonotype: A much bigger clone sits one base away, suggesting this may be a read error. This CDR3 is missing its conserved last phenylalanine or tryptophan, likely due to a read error. The chain couples TRBV6-1 to TRBJ1-6; D may be TRBD1 (5 bases). The germline gives CDR1 MNHNS, CDR2 SASEGT. Trimming took off 7 bases at V and 8 bases at J, with 15 bases between the two ends. CDR3 length: 14 amino acids. The CDR3 bases are TGTGCCAGCATGGCACGGCAGGGTGATTCACCCCTCCACCTT. It is translated as CASMARQGDSPLHL.

A word on this clonotype: Given a much more abundant clone one base away, this may be a read error. The chain has TRBV20-1 and TRBJ1-1, with D unclear. The CDR3 contains 11 residues. Germline lookup yields CDR1 DFQATT and CDR2 SNEGSKA (reference sequence). V was trimmed by 7 bases and J by 8 bases, leaving 14 bases between them. The CDR3 coding sequence is TGCAGTGTCTCGCGGGCAAAAGAAGCTTTCTTT. Translating it yields CSVSRAKEAFF.